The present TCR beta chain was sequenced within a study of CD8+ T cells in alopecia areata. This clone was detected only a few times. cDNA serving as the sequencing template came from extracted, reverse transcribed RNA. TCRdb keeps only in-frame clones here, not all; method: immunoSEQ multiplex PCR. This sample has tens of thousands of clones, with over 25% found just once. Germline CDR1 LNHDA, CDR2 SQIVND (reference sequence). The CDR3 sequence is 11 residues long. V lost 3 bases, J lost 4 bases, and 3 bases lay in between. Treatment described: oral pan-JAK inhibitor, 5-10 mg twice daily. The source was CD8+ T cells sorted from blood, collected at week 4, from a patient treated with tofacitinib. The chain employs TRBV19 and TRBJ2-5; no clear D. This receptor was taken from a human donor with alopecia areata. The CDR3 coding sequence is TGTGCCAGTAGTATGTCAGAGACCCAGTACTTC. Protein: CASSMSETQYF.